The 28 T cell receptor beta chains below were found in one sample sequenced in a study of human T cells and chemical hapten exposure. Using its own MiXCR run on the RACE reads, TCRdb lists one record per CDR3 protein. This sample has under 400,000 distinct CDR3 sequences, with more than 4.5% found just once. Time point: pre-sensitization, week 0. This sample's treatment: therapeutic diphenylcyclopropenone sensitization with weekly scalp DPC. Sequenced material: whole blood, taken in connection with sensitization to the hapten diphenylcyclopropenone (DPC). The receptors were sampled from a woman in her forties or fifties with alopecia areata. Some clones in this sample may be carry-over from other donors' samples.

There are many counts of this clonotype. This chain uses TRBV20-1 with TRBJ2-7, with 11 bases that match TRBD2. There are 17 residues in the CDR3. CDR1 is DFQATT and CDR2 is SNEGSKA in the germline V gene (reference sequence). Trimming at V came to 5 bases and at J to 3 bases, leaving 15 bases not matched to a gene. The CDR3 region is CSAFLPLTSGTNYEQYF. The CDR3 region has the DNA TGCAGTGCTTTTCTGCCCCTGACTAGCGGGACGAACTACGAGCAGTACTTC.

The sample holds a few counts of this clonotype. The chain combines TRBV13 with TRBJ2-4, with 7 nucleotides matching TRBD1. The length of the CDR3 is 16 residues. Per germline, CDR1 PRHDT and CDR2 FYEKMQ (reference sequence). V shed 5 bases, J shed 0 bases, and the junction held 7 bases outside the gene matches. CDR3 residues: CASSPQGTLAKNIQYF. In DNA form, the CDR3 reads TGTGCCAGCAGCCCACAGGGGACCCTAGCCAAAAACATTCAGTACTTC. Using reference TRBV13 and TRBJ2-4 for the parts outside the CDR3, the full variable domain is AAGVIQSPRHLIKEKRETATLKCYPIPRHDTVYWYQQGPGQDPQFLISFYEKMQSDKGSIPDRFSAQQFSDYHSELNMSSLELGDSALYFCASSPQGTLAKNIQYFGAGTRLSVL.

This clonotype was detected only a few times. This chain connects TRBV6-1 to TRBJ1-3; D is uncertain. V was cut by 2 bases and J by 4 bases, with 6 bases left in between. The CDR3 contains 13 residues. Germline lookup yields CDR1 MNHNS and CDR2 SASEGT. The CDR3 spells CASSETRGNTIYF. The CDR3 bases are TGTGCCAGCAGTGAAACGAGGGGAAACACCATATATTTT.

In nucleotides, the CDR3 is TGTGCCAGCAGTGAACCCTCCAGAGCCAAAAACATTCAGTACTTC. It specifies CASSEPSRAKNIQYF. J is TRBJ2-4 and V is TRBV28; D remains ambiguous. The CDR3 is 15 residues long. Germline V lookup: CDR1 MDHEN, CDR2 SYDVKM. V was trimmed by 5 bases and J by 0 bases, leaving 11 bases between them.

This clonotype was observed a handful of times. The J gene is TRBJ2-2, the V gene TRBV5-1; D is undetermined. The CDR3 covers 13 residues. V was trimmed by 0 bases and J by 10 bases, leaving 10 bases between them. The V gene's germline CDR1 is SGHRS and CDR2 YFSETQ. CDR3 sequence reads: CASSLVPFEELFF. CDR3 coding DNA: TGCGCCAGCAGCTTGGTGCCTTTTGAGGAGCTGTTTTTT.

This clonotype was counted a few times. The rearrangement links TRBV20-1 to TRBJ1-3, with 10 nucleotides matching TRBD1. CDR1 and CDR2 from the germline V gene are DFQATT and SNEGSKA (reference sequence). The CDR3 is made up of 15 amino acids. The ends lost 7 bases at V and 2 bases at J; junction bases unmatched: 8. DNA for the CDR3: TGCAGTGTTTTGGGACAGGGGAAGCCTGGAAACACCATATATTTT. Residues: CSVLGQGKPGNTIYF.

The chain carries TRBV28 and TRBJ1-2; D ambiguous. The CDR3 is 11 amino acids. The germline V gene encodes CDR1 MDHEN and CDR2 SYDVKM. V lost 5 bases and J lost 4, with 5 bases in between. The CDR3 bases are TGTGCCAGCAGTGCGTCCTATGGCTACACCTTC. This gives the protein CASSASYGYTF.

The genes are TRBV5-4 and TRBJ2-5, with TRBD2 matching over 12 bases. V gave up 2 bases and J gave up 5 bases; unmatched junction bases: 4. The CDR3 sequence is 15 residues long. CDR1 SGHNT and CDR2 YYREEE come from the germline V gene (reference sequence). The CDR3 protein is CASSLRLAGDETQYF. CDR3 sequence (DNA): TGTGCCAGCAGCTTACGACTAGCGGGAGACGAGACCCAGTACTTC. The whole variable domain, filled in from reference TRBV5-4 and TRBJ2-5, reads ETGVTQSPTHLIKTRGQQVTLRCSSQSGHNTVSWYQQALGQGPQFIFQYYREEENGRGNFPPRFSGLQFPNYSSELNVNALELDDSALYLCASSLRLAGDETQYFGPGTRLLVL.

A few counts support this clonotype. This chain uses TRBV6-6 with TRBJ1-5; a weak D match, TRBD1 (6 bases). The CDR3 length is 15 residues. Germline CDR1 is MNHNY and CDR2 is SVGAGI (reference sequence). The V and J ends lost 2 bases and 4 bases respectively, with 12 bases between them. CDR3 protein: CASSYPDSYNQPQHF. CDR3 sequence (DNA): TGTGCCAGCAGTTACCCGGACAGCTATAATCAGCCCCAGCATTTT.

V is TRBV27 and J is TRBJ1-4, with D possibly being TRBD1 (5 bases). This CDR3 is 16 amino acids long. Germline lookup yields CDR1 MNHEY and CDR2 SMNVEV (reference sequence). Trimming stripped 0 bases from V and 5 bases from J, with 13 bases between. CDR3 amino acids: CASSLSIWDRNEKLFF. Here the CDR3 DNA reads TGTGCCAGCAGTTTATCGATTTGGGACCGAAATGAAAAACTGTTTTTT.

The CDR3 coding sequence is TGCAGTGCTAGAGAGGCCCTCGATGGCTACACCTTC. Amino acid sequence: CSAREALDGYTF. The chain couples TRBV20-1 to TRBJ1-2, with no clear D. The CDR3 length is 12 residues. Germline loops: CDR1 DFQATT, CDR2 SNEGSKA (reference sequence). V was shortened by 0 bases and J by 6 bases, with 8 bases between the two germline ends.

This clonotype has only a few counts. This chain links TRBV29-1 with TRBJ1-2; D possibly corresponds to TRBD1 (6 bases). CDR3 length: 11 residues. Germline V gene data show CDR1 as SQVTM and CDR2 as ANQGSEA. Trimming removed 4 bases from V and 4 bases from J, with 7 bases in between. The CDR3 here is CSVVGGYGYTF. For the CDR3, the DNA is TGCAGCGTTGTAGGGGGCTATGGCTACACCTTC.

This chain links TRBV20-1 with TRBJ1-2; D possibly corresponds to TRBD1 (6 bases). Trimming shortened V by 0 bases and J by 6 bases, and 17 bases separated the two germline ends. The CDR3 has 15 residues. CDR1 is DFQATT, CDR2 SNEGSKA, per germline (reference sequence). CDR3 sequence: CSARDGVGGGHGYTF. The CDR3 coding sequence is TGCAGTGCTAGAGATGGGGTTGGGGGCGGCCATGGCTACACCTTC.

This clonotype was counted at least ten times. The CDR3 DNA is TGTGCCAGCTCGGGGGGGAGAACGTATACATATAATGAGCAGTTCTTC. This gives the protein CASSGGRTYTYNEQFF. The chain employs TRBV5-5 and TRBJ2-1, with 8 bases that match TRBD2. The ends lost 7 bases at V and 7 bases at J; junction bases unmatched: 16. The CDR3 is made up of 16 amino acids. Germline V CDR1 and CDR2: SGHKS, YYEKEE (reference sequence).

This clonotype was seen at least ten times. The CDR3 nucleotides read TGTGCCAGCAGTTTCGGGACGGCCAACGAGCAGTACTTC. Encoded protein: CASSFGTANEQYF. The chain links TRBV12-3 or TRBV12-4 to TRBJ2-7; D tentatively reads TRBD1 or TRBD2 (5 bases each). The V end lost 3 bases, the J end lost 5 bases, and 11 bases lay between the germline ends. The CDR3 length is 13 residues.

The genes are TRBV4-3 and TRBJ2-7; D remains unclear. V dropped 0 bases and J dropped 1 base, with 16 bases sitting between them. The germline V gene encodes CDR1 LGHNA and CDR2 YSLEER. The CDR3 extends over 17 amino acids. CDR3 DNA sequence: TGCGCCAGCAGCCAAGATGTTACCGGGCCCCAATCCTACGAGCAGTACTTC. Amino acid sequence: CASSQDVTGPQSYEQYF.

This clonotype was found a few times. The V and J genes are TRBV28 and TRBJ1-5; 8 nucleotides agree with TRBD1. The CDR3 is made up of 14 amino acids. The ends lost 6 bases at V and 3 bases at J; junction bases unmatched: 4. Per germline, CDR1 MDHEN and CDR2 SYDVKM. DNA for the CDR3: TGTGCCAGCAGCATCAGGGGGCCCAATCAGCCCCAGCATTTT. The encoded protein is CASSIRGPNQPQHF.

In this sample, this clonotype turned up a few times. CDR3 sequence: CASSGTSGGPYTGELFF. CDR3 bases: TGTGCCAGCAGCGGGACTAGCGGGGGACCCTACACCGGGGAGCTGTTTTTT. The V and J genes are TRBV14 and TRBJ2-2, with TRBD2 matching 14 bases. Looked up from germline, CDR1 is SGHDN and CDR2 is FVKESK. V trimming: 5 bases; J trimming: 3 bases; junction bases outside the gene matches: 5. The CDR3 is made up of 17 amino acids.

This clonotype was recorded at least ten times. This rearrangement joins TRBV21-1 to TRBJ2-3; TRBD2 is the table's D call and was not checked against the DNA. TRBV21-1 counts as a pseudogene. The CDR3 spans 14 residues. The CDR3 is CASSKRAGPDTQYF. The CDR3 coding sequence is TGTGCCAGCAGCAAAAGAGCGGGGCCAGATACGCAGTATTTT.

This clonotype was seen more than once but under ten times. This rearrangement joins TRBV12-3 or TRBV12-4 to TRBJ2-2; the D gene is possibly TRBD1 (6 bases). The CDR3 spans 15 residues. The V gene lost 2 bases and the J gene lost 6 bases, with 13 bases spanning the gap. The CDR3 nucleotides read TGTGCCAGCAGTTTATCCAGGGGTAGCGCCGGGGAGCTGTTTTTT. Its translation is CASSLSRGSAGELFF.

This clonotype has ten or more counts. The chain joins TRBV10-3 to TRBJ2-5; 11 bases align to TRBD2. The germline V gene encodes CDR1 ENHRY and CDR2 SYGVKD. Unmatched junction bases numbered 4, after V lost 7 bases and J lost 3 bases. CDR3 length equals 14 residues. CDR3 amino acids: CAINPLAGEETQYF. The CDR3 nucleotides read TGTGCCATCAACCCACTAGCGGGGGAAGAGACCCAGTACTTC.

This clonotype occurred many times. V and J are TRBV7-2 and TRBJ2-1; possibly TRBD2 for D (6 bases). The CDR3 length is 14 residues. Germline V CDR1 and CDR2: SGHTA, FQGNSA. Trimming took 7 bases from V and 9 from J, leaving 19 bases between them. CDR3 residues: CASTQAGPNGEQFF. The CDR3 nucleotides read TGTGCCAGCACCCAAGCGGGTCCCAACGGTGAGCAGTTCTTC.

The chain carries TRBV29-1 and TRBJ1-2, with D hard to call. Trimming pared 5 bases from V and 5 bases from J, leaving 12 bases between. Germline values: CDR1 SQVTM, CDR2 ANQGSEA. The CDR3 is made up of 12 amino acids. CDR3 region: CSVHSRAYGYTF. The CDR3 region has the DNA TGCAGCGTTCATTCAAGGGCTTATGGCTACACCTTC.

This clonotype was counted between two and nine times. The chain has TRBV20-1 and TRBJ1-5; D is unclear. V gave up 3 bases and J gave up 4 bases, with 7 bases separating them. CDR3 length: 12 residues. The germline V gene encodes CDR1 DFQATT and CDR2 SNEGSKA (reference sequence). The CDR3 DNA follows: TGCAGTGCTAGGAGAGAAAATCAGCCCCAGCATTTT. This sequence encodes CSARRENQPQHF.

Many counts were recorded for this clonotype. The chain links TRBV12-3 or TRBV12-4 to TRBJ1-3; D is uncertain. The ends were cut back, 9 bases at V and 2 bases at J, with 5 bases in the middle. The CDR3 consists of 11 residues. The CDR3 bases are TGTGCCAGTGAGACTGGAAACACCATATATTTT. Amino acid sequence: CASETGNTIYF.

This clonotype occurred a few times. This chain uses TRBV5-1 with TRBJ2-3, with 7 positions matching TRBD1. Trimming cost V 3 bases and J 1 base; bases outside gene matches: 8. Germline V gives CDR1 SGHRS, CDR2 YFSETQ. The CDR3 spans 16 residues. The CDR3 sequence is CASSSGTGERTDTQYF. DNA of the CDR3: TGCGCCAGCAGCTCCGGTACAGGGGAACGCACAGATACGCAGTATTTT.

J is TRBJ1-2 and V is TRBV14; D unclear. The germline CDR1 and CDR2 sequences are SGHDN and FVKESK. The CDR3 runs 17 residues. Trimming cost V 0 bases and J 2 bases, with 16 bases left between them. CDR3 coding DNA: TGTGCCAGCAGCCAAGACGTAAAGGGTATGAGGAACTATGGCTACACCTTC. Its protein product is CASSQDVKGMRNYGYTF. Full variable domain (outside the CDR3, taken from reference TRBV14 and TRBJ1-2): EAGVTQFPSHSVIEKGQTVTLRCDPISGHDNLYWYRRVMGKEIKFLLHFVKESKQDESGMPNNRFLAERTGGTYSTLKVQPAELEDSGVYFCASSQDVKGMRNYGYTFGSGTRLTVV.

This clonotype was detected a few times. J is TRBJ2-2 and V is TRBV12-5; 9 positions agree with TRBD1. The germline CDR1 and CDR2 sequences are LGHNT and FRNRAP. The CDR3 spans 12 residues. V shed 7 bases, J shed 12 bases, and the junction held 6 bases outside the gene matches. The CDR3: CASALTGGKLFF. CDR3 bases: TGTGCTAGTGCCCTGACAGGGGGGAAGCTGTTTTTT.